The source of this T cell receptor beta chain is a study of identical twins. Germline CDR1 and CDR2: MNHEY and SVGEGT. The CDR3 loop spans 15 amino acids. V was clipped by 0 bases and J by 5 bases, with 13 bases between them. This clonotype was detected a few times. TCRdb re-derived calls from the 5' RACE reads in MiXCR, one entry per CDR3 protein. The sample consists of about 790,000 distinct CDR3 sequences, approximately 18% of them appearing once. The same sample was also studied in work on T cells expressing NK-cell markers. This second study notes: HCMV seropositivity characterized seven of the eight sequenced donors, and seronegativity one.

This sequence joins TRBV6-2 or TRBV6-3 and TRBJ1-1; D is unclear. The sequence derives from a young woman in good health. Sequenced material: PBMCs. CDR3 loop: CASSYSSPARTEAFF. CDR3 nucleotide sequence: TGTGCCAGCAGTTACTCCTCCCCAGCCCGGACTGAAGCTTTCTTT.